This T cell receptor beta chain was recorded in a study of identical twins. Study-wide findings and caveats: Excess sharing between twins was weaker in beta out-of-frame sequences.

This clonotype has just a few counts. Its specificity is not known. TCRdb analysed the 5' RACE reads with MiXCR anew, one entry per CDR3 protein. Altogether nearly 900,000 distinct CDR3 sequences are present, 9% to 15% being singletons, with the ten largest covering 1.5% to 2%. CDR3 length: 13 residues. Germline trimming cut 7 bases from V and 3 bases from J; bases unmatched to any gene: 3. Germline-derived CDR1 and CDR2 are SEHNR and FQNEAQ (reference sequence). These data were likewise used in another study, on yellow fever vaccine responses in identical twins.

This receptor was taken from a woman aged 18-29 years in good health. The specimen sequenced was PBMCs. V gene TRBV7-9 combines with J gene TRBJ2-1, with 7 bases lining up with TRBD2. The CDR3 coding sequence is TGTGCCAGCACCTCTAGCGGCTACAATGAGCAGTTCTTC. It is translated as CASTSSGYNEQFF.